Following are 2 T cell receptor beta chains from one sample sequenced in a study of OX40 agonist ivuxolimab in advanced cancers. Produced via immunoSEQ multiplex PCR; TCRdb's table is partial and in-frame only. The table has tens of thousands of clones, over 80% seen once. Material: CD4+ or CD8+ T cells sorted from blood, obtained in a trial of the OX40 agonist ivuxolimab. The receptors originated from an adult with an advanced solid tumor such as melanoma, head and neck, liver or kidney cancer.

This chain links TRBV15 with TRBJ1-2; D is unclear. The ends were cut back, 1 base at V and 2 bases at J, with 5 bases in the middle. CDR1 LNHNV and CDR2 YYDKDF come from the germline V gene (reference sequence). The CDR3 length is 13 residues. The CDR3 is CATSRGTNYGYTF. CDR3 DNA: TGTGCCACCAGCAGAGGGACGAACTATGGCTACACCTTC. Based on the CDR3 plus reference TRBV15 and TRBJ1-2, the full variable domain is DAMVIQNPRYQVTQFGKPVTLSCSQTLNHNVMYWYQQKSSQAPKLLFHYYDKDFNNEADTPDNFQSRRPNTSFCFLDIRSPGLGDTAMYLCATSRGTNYGYTFGSGTRLTVV.

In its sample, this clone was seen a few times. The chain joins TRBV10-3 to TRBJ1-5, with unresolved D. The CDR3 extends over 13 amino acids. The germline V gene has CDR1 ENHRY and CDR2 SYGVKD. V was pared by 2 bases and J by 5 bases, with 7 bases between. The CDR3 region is CAISEGRDQPQHF. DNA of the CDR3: TGTGCCATCAGTGAGGGCCGGGATCAGCCCCAGCATTTT.